Listed below are T cell receptor beta chains from one sample, sequenced in a study of blood T cell repertoires in COVID-19. Only in-frame clones appear in the TCRdb table, and some are missing; sequencing was by immunoSEQ multiplex PCR. Here the sample spans approximately 52,000 clones, 80% to 90% being singletons. The material sequenced was peripheral blood. These receptors came from a man aged 70 or older with acute or convalescent COVID-19. Each CDR3 is given with its conserved first and last residue. A D gene is named only where the DNA matches it firmly. Expanded clones are given a class, and other clones once, few, many or no size at all.

v_call,j_call,clone_size,d_call,cdr3_aa,cdr3_nt
TRBV6-5,TRBJ2-7,once,TRBD2,CASSSLLAVSYEQYF,TGTGCCAGCAGTTCGCTTCTAGCGGTCTCCTACGAGCAGTACTTC
TRBV6-1,TRBJ1-4,once,.,CASSIGGEGEKLFF,TGTGCCAGCAGCATCGGAGGGGAGGGGGAAAAACTGTTTTTT
TRBV5-4,TRBJ2-1,.,.,CASPRERLYNEQFF,TGTGCCAGCCCGCGCGAGCGGTTATACAATGAGCAGTTCTTC
TRBV27,TRBJ2-5,.,.,CASSFMETQYF,TGTGCCAGCAGTTTCATGGAGACCCAGTACTTC
TRBV6-2/TRBV6-3,TRBJ1-5,few,TRBD1,CASSRDREGNQPQHF,TGTGCCAGCAGCCGGGACAGGGAGGGCAATCAGCCCCAGCATTTT
TRBV6-5,TRBJ2-5,.,TRBD2,CASSLDQGRGGQYF,TGTGCCAGCAGTTTGGACCAAGGACGGGGGGGCCAGTACTTC
TRBV5-1,TRBJ1-6,.,.,CASSLAGENSPLHF,TGCGCCAGCAGCTTGGCCGGGGAGAATTCACCCCTCCACTTT
TRBV5-1,TRBJ1-1,few,TRBD1,CASSPGQGGPEAFF,TGCGCCAGCAGCCCAGGACAGGGAGGGCCTGAAGCTTTCTTT
TRBV6-6,TRBJ2-4,.,.,CASSYQGAKNIQYF,TGTGCCAGCAGTTACCAGGGGGCCAAAAACATTCAGTACTTC
TRBV4-3,TRBJ2-3,once,.,CASKAPRTDTQYF,TGCGCCAGCAAAGCCCCCCGCACAGATACGCAGTATTTT
TRBV14,TRBJ2-7,.,TRBD1,CASSPSRGQGYEQYF,TGTGCCAGCAGCCCGTCCCGGGGACAGGGCTACGAGCAGTACTTC
TRBV19,TRBJ2-3,.,.,CASSIRRASTDTQYF,TGTGCCAGTAGTATACGGCGGGCTAGCACAGATACGCAGTATTTT
TRBV28,TRBJ1-1,.,.,CASSSPPVNTEAFF,TGTGCCAGCAGTTCCCCTCCGGTGAACACTGAAGCTTTCTTT
TRBV24-1,TRBJ2-1,.,TRBD1,CATSDVGQGEYNEQFF,TGTGCCACCAGTGATGTGGGCCAGGGGGAATACAATGAGCAGTTCTTC
TRBV6-5,TRBJ1-2,.,TRBD1,CASGQAGNYGYTF,TGTGCCAGCGGACAGGCAGGAAACTATGGCTACACCTTC
TRBV4-1,TRBJ2-3,.,.,CASSQRLQGLATDTQYF,TGCGCCAGCAGCCAGAGGCTCCAGGGGTTGGCAACAGATACGCAGTATTTT
TRBV10-3,TRBJ1-2,.,TRBD1,CAISGGTGWGYTF,TGTGCCATCAGTGGGGGGACAGGCTGGGGCTACACCTTC
TRBV19,TRBJ2-1,.,TRBD2,CASTMGGYSGEQFF,TGTGCCAGTACCATGGGGGGGTACTCTGGTGAGCAGTTCTTC
TRBV6-6,TRBJ2-7,few,TRBD2,CASTIAGEGYEQYF,TGTGCCAGCACTATAGCGGGAGAAGGCTACGAGCAGTACTTC
TRBV5-4,TRBJ2-7,.,TRBD2,CASSFVAGRDEQYF,TGTGCCAGCAGCTTTGTAGCGGGGAGGGACGAGCAGTACTTC
TRBV6-4,TRBJ2-1,once,.,CASSDSWYRSYNEQFF,TGTGCCAGCAGTGACTCGTGGTACAGGTCCTACAATGAGCAGTTCTTC
TRBV5-4,TRBJ2-5,.,TRBD2,CASSPGTSGGAGQETQYF,TGTGCCAGCAGCCCAGGGACTAGCGGGGGGGCGGGACAAGAGACCCAGTACTTC
TRBV29-1,TRBJ2-3,.,TRBD2,CSVELASGKTDTQYF,TGCAGCGTTGAATTAGCTAGCGGGAAAACAGATACGCAGTATTTT
TRBV5-1,TRBJ1-6,few,.,CASRWGDNSPLHF,TGCGCCAGCAGATGGGGGGACAATTCACCCCTCCACTTT
TRBV11-1,TRBJ2-1,.,.,CASSHYNNEQFF,TGTGCCAGCAGCCACTACAACAATGAGCAGTTCTTC
TRBV29-1,TRBJ1-3,.,.,CSVVTGSVGNTIYF,TGCAGCGTTGTGACAGGCTCCGTCGGAAACACCATATATTTT
TRBV11-2,TRBJ2-3,.,TRBD1,CASSLEMGRGRQDTQYF,TGTGCCAGCAGCTTAGAAATGGGCAGGGGGCGTCAAGATACGCAGTATTTT
TRBV9,TRBJ1-1,.,TRBD1,CASTRGDRMNTEAFF,TGTGCCAGCACCAGGGGGGACAGGATGAACACTGAAGCTTTCTTT
TRBV19,TRBJ2-7,.,TRBD1,CASSIQLGQIAEQYF,TGTGCCAGTAGTATACAATTGGGACAGATTGCCGAGCAGTACTTC
TRBV2,TRBJ2-2,.,TRBD2,CASRPTSGVTGELFF,TGTGCCAGCAGACCTACTAGCGGGGTCACCGGGGAGCTGTTTTTT
TRBV7-2,TRBJ1-2,.,TRBD1,CASNSPGTARFGYTF,TGTGCCAGCAACTCCCCGGGGACAGCCAGGTTCGGCTACACCTTC
TRBV5-1,TRBJ1-1,.,TRBD1,CASSLVAGGKANTEAFF,TGCGCCAGCAGCTTGGTTGCAGGGGGCAAGGCGAACACTGAAGCTTTCTTT
TRBV6-6,TRBJ2-5,few,TRBD2,CASSGFSAGVVETQYF,TGTGCCAGCAGTGGATTCTCAGCGGGAGTTGTAGAGACCCAGTACTTC
TRBV7-2,TRBJ2-1,once,.,CASSLAFRVQFF,TGTGCCAGCAGCTTAGCGTTCAGGGTACAGTTCTTC
TRBV5-1,TRBJ1-1,.,.,CASSLEHPRGYTEAFF,TGCGCCAGCAGCTTGGAACACCCTCGGGGGTACACTGAAGCTTTCTTT
TRBV24-1,TRBJ2-2,.,.,CATSEEGSNTGELFF,TGTGCCACCAGTGAGGAGGGGTCGAACACCGGGGAGCTGTTTTTT